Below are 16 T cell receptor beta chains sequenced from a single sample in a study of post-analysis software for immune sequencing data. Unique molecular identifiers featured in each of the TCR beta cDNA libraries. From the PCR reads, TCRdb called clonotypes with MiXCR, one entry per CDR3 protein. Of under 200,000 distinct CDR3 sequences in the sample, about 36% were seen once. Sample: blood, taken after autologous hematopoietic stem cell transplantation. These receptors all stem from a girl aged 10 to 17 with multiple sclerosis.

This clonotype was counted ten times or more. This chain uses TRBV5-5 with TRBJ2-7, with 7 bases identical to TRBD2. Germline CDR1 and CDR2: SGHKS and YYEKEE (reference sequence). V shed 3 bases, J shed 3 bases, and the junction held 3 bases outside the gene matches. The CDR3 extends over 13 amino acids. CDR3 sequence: CASSSGLDYEQYF. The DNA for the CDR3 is TGTGCCAGCAGCTCTGGACTAGACTACGAGCAGTACTTC.

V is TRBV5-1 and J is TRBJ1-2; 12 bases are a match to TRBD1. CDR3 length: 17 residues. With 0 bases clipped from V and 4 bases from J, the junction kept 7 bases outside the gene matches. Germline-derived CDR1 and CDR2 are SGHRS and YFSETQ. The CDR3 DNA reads TGCGCCAGCAGCTTGGCCGAGGGACAGGGGGCCGGCTATGGCTACACCTTC. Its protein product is CASSLAEGQGAGYGYTF.

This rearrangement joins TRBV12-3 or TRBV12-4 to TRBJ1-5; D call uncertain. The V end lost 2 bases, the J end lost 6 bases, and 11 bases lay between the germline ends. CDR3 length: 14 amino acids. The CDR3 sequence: CASSLRAQSQPQHF. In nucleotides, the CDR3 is TGTGCCAGCAGTTTACGGGCCCAGAGTCAGCCCCAGCATTTT.

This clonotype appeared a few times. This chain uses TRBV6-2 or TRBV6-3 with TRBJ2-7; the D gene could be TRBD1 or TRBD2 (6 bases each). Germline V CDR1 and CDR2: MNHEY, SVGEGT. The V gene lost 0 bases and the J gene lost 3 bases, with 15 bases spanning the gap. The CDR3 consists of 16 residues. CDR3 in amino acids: CASSYSGGLTFYEQYF. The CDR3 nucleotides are TGTGCCAGCAGTTACTCGGGGGGCTTGACATTCTACGAGCAGTACTTC.

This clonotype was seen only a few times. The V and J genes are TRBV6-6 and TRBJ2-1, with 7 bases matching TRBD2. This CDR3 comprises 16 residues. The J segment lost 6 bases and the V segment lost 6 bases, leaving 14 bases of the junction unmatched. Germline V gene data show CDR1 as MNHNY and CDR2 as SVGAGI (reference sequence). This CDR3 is CASRDPPTSPLNEQFF. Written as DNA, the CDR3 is TGTGCCAGCAGGGATCCCCCGACTAGCCCTCTCAATGAGCAGTTCTTC.

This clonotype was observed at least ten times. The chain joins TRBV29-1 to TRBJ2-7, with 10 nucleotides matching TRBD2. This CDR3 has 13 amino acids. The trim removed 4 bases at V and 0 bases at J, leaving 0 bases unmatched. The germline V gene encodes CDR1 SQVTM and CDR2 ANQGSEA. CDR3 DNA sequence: TGCAGCGTTGGGACTAGCGGCTCCTACGAGCAGTACTTC. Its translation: CSVGTSGSYEQYF.

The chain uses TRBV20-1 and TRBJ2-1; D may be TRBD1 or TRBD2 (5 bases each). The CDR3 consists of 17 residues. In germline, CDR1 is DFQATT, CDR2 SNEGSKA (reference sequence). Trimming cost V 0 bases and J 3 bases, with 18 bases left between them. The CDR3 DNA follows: TGCAGTGCTAGAGATGGGGGATCCGCCGTGTTCTACAATGAGCAGTTCTTC. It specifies CSARDGGSAVFYNEQFF.

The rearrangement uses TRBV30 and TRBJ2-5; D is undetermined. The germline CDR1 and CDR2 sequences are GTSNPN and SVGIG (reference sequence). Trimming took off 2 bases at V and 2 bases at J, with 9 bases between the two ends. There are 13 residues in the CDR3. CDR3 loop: CAWSLGPQETQYF. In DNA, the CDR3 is TGTGCCTGGAGTCTCGGGCCTCAAGAGACCCAGTACTTC.

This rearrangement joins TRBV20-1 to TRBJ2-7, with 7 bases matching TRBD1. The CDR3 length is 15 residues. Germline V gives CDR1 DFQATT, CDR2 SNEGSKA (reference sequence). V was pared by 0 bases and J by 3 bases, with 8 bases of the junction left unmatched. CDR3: CSARDAMTGLYEQYF. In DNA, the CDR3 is TGCAGTGCTAGAGACGCAATGACAGGGCTCTACGAGCAGTACTTC.

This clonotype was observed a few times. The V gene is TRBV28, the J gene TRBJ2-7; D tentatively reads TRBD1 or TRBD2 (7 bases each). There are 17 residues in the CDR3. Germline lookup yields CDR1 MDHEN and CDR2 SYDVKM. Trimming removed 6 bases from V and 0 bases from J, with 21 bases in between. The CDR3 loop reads CASSLASAGGGSYEQYF. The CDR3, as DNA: TGTGCCAGCAGCTTAGCCTCGGCAGGGGGGGGCTCCTACGAGCAGTACTTC.

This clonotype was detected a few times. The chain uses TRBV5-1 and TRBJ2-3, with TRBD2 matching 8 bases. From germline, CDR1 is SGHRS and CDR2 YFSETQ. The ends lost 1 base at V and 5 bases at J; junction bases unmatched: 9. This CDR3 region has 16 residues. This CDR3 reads CASSLPALAGIDTQYF. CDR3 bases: TGCGCCAGCAGCTTGCCCGCGTTAGCGGGAATAGATACGCAGTATTTT.

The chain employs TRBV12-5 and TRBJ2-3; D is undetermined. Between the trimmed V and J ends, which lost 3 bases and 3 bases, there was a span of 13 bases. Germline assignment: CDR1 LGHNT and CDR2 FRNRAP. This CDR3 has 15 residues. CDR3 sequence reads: CASGFHTRKTDTQYF. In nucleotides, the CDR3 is TGTGCTAGTGGTTTCCATACCCGGAAAACAGATACGCAGTATTTT.

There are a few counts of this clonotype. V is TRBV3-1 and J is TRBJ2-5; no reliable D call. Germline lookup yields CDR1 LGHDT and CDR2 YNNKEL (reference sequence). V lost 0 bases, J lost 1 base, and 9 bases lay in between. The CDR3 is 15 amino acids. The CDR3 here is CASSQDLPPQETQYF. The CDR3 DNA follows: TGTGCCAGCAGCCAAGATCTCCCACCCCAAGAGACCCAGTACTTC.

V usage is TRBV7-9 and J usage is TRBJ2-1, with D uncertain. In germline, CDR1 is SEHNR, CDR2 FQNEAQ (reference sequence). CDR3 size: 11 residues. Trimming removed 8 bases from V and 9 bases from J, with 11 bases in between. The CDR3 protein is CASSNPTEQFF. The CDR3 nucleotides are TGTGCCAGCTCCAACCCCACTGAGCAGTTCTTC.

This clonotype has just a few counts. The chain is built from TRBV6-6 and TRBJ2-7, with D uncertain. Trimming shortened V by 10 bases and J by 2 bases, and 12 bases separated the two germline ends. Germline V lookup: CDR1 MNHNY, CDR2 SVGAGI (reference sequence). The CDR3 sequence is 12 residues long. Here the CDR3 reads CATLDGTYEQYF. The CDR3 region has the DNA TGTGCCACCCTGGACGGAACCTACGAGCAGTACTTC.

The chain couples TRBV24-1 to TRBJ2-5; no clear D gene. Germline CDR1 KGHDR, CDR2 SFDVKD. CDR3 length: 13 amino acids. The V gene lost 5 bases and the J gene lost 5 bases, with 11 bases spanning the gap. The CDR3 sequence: CATSALDLETQYF. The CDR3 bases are TGTGCCACCAGTGCCCTTGATTTGGAGACCCAGTACTTC.